A selection of T cell receptor beta chains follows, all from one sample in a study of breast tumors, draining lymph nodes, adjacent tissues. TCRdb processed the multiplex PCR reads anew with MiXCR; each CDR3 protein has one entry. Among some 230,000 distinct CDR3 sequences listed, less than 45% were seen once. Sample: axillary lymph node tissue. These receptors were obtained from a female donor with breast cancer. Some clones in this sample may be carry-over from other donors' samples. Both conserved end residues are part of each CDR3. A D gene is named only where the DNA matches it firmly. Size is stated for part of the rows, as once, few or many counts, or as a class when the clone is expanded.

j_gene,v_gene,len,d_gene,abundance,CDR3aa,CDR3nt
TRBJ1-2,TRBV20-1,15,TRBD1,many,CSARLFGQGAGGYTF,TGCAGTGCTAGGCTTTTCGGACAGGGGGCGGGTGGCTACACCTTC
TRBJ1-2,TRBV19,12,NA,many,CASRGGNYGYTF,TGTGCCAGTAGGGGGGGGAACTATGGCTACACCTTC
TRBJ1-3,TRBV14,14,NA,many,CASSQGFSGNTIYF,TGTGCCAGCAGCCAAGGATTTTCTGGAAACACCATATATTTT
TRBJ2-3,TRBV7-9,16,TRBD2,NA,CASSLKLAGATDTQYF,TGTGCCAGCAGCTTGAAACTAGCGGGAGCCACAGATACGCAGTATTTT
TRBJ1-5,TRBV19,13,NA,many,CASSREPGQPQHF,TGTGCCAGTAGTAGAGAGCCGGGTCAGCCCCAGCATTTT
TRBJ2-7,TRBV9,17,TRBD2,many,CASSVDAGALPVDEQYF,TGTGCCAGCAGCGTAGACGCGGGAGCACTACCTGTGGACGAGCAGTACTTC
TRBJ2-1,TRBV3-2,16,NA,NA,CASSQDGTHSYNEQFF,TGTGCCAGCAGCCAAGATGGGACCCACTCCTACAATGAGCAGTTCTTC
TRBJ1-5,TRBV6-6,14,NA,many,CASRKGQGGQPQHF,TGTGCCAGCAGAAAGGGGCAGGGTGGACAGCCCCAGCATTTT
TRBJ2-3,TRBV9,15,TRBD2,many,CASSVGAGITDTQYF,TGTGCCAGCAGCGTAGGAGCGGGGATCACAGATACGCAGTATTTT
TRBJ2-1,TRBV29-1,16,NA,many,CSVEDQRTGGYNEQFF,TGCAGCGTTGAAGATCAGCGGACTGGGGGATACAATGAGCAGTTCTTC
TRBJ1-1,TRBV9,14,TRBD1,NA,CASSILQGDTEAFF,TGTGCCAGCAGCATACTACAGGGGGACACTGAAGCTTTCTTT
TRBJ2-1,TRBV20-1,13,TRBD2,many,CSAESGRTNEQFF,TGCAGTGCGGAGAGCGGGAGGACGAATGAGCAGTTCTTC
TRBJ2-2,TRBV5-1,17,TRBD2,many,CASRATSGGPNTGELFF,TGCGCCAGCAGGGCGACTAGCGGGGGCCCTAACACCGGGGAGCTGTTTTTT
TRBJ2-6,TRBV12-5,19,NA,many,CASGLVILGQPTGANVLTF,TGTGCTAGTGGTTTGGTAATTTTGGGGCAGCCGACTGGGGCCAACGTCCTGACTTTC
TRBJ2-7,TRBV6-6,13,TRBD1,NA,CASSYQGAYEQYF,TGTGCCAGCAGTTATCAGGGGGCCTACGAGCAGTACTTC
TRBJ2-4,TRBV4-1,15,NA,NA,CASRERGRGANIQYF,TGCGCCAGCAGAGAAAGGGGGAGGGGTGCGAACATTCAGTACTTC
TRBJ1-3,TRBV28,14,NA,NA,CASSSGGAGNTIYF,TGTGCCAGCAGTTCCGGGGGGGCTGGAAACACCATATATTTT